This T cell receptor beta chain was documented in a study of OX40 agonist ivuxolimab in advanced cancers. Study-wide context: A male proportion of under 90% was recorded, with mean age approximately 60 years and range roughly 23 to 79. Study-level results: Blood T cells, both CD4+ and CD8+, expanded clonally by week 6 at 0.1 to 3.0 mg/kg.

Assay: immunoSEQ multiplex PCR; the TCRdb copy retains only in-frame clones and omits some. Here the sample spans fewer than 60,000 clones, around 84% being singletons. Autoimmune disease history or systemic immunosuppression was exclusionary. The germline CDR1 and CDR2 sequences are ENHRY and SYGVKD. The ends were cut back, 0 bases at V and 1 base at J, with 9 bases in the middle. The CDR3 is 15 residues long. As for this clone: Its specificity is not known.

Sequencing used CD4+ or CD8+ T cells sorted from blood, obtained in a trial of the OX40 agonist ivuxolimab. The source of this sequence is an adult with an advanced solid tumor such as melanoma, head and neck, liver or kidney cancer. V and J are TRBV10-3 and TRBJ1-2, with D perhaps matching TRBD1 (6 bases). The CDR3 here is CAISESGRGNYGYTF. DNA for the CDR3: TGTGCCATCAGTGAGTCTGGCAGGGGTAACTATGGCTACACCTTC.